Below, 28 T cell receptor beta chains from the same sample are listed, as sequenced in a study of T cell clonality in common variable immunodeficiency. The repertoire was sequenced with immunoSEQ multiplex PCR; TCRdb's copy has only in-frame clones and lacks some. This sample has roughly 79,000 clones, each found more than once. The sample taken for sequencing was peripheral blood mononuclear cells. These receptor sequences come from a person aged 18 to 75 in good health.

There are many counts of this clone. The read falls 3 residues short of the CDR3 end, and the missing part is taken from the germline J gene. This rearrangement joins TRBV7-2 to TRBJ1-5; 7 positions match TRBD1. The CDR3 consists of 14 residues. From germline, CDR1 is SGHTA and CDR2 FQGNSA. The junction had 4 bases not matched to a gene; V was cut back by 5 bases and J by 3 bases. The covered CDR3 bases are TGTGCCAGCAGCCTAGGACAGGCCAATCAGCCC. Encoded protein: CASSLGQANQP. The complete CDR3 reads CASSLGQANQPQHF.

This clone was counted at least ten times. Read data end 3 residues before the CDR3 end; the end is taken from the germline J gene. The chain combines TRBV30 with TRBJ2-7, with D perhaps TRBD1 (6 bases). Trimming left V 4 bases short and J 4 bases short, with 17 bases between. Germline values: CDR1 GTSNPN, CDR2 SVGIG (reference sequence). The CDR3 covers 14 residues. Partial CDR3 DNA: TGTGCCTGGAATCCGACAGGACTCGCATACGAG. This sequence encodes CAWNPTGLAYE. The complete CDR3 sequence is CAWNPTGLAYEQYF.

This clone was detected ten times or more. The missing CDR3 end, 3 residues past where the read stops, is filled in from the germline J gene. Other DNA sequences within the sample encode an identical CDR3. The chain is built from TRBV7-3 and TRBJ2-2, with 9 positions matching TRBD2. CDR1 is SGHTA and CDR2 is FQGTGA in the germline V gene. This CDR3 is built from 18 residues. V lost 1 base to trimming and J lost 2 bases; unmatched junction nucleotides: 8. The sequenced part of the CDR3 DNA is TGTGCCAGCAGCTTAAGAGGGCTAGCGGGATACAACACCGGGGAG. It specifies CASSLRGLAGYNTGE. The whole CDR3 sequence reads CASSLRGLAGYNTGELFF.

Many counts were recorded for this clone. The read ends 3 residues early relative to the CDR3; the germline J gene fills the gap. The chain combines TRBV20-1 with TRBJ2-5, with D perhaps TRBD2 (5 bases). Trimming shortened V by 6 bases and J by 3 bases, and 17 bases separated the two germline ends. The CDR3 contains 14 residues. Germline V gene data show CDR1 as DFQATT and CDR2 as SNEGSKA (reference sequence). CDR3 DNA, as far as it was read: TGCAGTGCACCCCCCCCCGGACTTAAAGAGACC. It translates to CSAPPPGLKET. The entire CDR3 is CSAPPPGLKETQYF.

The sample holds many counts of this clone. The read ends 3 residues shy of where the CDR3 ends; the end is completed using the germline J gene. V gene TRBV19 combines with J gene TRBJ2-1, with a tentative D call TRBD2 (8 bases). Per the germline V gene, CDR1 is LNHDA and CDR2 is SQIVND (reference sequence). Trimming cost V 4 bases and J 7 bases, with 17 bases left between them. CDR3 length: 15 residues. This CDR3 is CASSTGGTRANEQFF. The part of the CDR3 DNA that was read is TGTGCCAGTAGTACAGGGGGGACTAGGGCTAATGAG.

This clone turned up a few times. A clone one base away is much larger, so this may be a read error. Here the CDR3 reads CSAPPGTGVNNEQFF. CDR3 DNA, as far as it was read: TGCAGTGCGCCTCCCGGGACAGGGGTGAACAATGAG. The V gene is TRBV20-1, the J gene TRBJ2-1; 10 bases fit TRBD1. The read finishes 3 residues shy of the CDR3 end, and the germline J gene is used to complete it. CDR1 and CDR2 (germline): DFQATT, SNEGSKA (reference sequence). V trimming: 6 bases; J trimming: 5 bases; junction bases outside the gene matches: 10. CDR3 length: 15 amino acids.

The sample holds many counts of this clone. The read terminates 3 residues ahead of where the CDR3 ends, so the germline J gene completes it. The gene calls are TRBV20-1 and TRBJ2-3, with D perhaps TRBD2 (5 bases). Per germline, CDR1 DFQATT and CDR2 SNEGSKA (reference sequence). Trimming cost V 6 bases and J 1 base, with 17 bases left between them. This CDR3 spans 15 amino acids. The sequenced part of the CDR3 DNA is TGCAGTGCGCCGAATCGAGCGGTTCGCACAGATACG. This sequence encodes CSAPNRAVRTDT. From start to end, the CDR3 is CSAPNRAVRTDTQYF.

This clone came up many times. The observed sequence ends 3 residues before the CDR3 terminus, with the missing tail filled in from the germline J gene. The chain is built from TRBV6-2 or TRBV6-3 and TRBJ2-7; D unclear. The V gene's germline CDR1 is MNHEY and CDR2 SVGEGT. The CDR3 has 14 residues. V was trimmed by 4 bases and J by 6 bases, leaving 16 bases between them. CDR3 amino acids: CASSSQGSDGEQYF. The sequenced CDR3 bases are TGTGCCAGCAGTTCCCAAGGCAGCGATGGCGAG.

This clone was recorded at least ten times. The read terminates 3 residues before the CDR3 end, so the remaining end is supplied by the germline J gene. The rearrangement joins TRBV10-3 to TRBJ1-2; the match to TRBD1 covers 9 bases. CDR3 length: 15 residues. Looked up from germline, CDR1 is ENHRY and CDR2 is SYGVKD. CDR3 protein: CAISPSGTGKGGYTF. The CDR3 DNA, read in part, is TGTGCCATCAGCCCCTCCGGGACAGGGAAAGGAGGC.

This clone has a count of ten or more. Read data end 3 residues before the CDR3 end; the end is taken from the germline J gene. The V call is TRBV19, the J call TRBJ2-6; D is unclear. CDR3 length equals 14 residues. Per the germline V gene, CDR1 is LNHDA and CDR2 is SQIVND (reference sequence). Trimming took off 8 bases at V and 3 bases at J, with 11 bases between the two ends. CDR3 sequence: CASLEPGGANVLTF. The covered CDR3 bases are TGTGCCAGTCTAGAACCGGGTGGGGCCAACGTC. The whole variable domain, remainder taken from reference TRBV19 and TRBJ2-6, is DGGITQSPKYLFRKEGQNVTLSCEQNLNHDAMYWYRQDPGQGLRLIYYSQIVNDFQKGDIAEGYSVSREKKESFPLTVTSAQKNPTAFYLCASLEPGGANVLTFGAGSRLTVL.

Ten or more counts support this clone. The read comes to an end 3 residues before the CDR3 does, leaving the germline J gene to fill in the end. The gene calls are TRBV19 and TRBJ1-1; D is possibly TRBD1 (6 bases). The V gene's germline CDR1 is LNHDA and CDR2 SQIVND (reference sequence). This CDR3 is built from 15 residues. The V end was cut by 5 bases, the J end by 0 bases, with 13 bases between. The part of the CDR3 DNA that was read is TGTGCCAGTAGTTTACGGACAGCTCTGAACACTGAA. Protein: CASSLRTALNTE. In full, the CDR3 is CASSLRTALNTEAFF. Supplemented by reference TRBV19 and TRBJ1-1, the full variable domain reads DGGITQSPKYLFRKEGQNVTLSCEQNLNHDAMYWYRQDPGQGLRLIYYSQIVNDFQKGDIAEGYSVSREKKESFPLTVTSAQKNPTAFYLCASSLRTALNTEAFFGQGTRLTVV.

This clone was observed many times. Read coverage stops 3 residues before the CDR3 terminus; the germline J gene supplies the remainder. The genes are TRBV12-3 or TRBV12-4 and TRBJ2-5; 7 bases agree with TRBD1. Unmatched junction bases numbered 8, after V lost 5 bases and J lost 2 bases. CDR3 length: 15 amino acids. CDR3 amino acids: CASSPRTGIQETQYF. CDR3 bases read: TGTGCCAGCAGTCCCCGGACAGGCATACAAGAGACC.

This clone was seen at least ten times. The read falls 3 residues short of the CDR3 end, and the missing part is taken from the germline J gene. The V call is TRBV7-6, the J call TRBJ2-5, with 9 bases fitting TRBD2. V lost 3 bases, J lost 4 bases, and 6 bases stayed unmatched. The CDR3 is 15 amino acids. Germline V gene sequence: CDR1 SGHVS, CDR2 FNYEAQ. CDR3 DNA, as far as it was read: TGTGCCAGCAGCTTGGTTAGCGGGAGAGGAGAGACC. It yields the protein CASSLVSGRGET. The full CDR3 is CASSLVSGRGETQYF.

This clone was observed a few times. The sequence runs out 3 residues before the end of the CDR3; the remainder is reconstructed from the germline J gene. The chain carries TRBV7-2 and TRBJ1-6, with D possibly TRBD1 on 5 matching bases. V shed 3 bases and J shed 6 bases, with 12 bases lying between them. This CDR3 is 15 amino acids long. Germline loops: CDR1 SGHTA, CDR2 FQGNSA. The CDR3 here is CASSLGDSSNSPLHF. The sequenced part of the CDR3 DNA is TGTGCCAGCAGCTTGGGTGACAGTTCTAATTCACCC.

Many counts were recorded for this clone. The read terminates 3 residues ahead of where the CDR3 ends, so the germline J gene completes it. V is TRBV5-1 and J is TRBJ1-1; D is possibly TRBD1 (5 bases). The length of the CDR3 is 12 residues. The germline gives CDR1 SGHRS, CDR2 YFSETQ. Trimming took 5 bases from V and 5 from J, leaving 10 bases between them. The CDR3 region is CASREGRTEAFF. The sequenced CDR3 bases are TGCGCCAGCAGAGAGGGGAGGACTGAA.

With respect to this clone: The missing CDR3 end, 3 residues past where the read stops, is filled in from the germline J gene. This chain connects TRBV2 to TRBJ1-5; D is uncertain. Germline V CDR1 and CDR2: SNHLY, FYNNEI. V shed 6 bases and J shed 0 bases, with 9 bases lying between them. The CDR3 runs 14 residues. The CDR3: CASRPGYSNQPQHF. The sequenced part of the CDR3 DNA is TGTGCCAGCAGACCCGGGTATAGCAATCAGCCC.

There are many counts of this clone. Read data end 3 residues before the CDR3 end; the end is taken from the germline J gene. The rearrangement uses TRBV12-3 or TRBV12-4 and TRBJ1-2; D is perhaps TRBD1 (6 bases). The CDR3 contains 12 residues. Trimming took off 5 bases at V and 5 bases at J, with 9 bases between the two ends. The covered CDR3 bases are TGTGCCAGCAGTCCGCAGGGGTATGGC. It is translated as CASSPQGYG. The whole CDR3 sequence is CASSPQGYGYTF.

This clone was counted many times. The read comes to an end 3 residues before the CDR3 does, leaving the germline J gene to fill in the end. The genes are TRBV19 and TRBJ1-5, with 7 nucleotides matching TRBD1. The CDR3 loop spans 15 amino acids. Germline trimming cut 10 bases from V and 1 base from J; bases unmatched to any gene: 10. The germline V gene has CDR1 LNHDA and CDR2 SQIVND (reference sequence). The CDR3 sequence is CATQGVRGSNQPQHF. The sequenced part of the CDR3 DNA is TGTGCCACGCAGGGGGTACGAGGCAGCAATCAGCCC.

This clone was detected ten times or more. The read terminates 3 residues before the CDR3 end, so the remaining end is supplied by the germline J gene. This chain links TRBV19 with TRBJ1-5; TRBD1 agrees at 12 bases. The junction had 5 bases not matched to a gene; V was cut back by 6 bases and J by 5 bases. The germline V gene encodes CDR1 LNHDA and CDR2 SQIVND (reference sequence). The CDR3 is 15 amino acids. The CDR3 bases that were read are TGTGCCAGTAGCTGGGACAGGGGGCCTGATCAGCCC. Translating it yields CASSWDRGPDQP. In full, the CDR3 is CASSWDRGPDQPQHF.

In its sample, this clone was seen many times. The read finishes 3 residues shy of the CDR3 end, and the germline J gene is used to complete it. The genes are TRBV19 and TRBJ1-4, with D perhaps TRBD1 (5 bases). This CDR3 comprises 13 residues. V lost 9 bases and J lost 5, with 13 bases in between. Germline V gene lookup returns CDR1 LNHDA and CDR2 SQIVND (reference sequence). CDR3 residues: CASQGRGNEKLFF. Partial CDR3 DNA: TGTGCCAGCCAGGGTAGAGGGAATGAAAAA. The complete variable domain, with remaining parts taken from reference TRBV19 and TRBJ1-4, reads DGGITQSPKYLFRKEGQNVTLSCEQNLNHDAMYWYRQDPGQGLRLIYYSQIVNDFQKGDIAEGYSVSREKKESFPLTVTSAQKNPTAFYLCASQGRGNEKLFFGSGTQLSVL.

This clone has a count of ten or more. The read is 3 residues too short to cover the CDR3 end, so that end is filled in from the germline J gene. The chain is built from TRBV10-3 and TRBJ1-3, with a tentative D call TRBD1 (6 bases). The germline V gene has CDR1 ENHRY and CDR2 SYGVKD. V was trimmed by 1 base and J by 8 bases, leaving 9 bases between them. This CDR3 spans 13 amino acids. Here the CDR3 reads CAISEYREDTIYF. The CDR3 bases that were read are TGTGCCATCAGTGAGTACAGGGAGGACACC.

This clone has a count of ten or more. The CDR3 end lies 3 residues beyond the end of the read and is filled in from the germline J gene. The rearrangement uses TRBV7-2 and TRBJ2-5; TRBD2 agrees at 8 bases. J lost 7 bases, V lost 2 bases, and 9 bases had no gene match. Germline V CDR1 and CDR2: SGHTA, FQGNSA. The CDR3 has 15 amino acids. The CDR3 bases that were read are TGTGCCAGCAGCTTATTTCTAGCGGGCCCCGGGACC. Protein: CASSLFLAGPGT. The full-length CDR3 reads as CASSLFLAGPGTQYF.

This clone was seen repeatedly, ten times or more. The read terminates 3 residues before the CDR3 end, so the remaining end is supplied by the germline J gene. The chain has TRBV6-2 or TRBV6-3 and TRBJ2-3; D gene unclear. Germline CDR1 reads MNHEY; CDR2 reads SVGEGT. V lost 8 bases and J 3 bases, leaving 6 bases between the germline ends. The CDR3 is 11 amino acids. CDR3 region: CASAVTDTQYF. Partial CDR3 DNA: TGTGCCAGCGCGGTGACAGATACG.

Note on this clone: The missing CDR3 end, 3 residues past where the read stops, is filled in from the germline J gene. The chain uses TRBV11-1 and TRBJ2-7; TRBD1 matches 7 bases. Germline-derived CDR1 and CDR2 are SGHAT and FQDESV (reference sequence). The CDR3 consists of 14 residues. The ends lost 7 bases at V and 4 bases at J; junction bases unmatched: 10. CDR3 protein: CASTQERGPYEQYF. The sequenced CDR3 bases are TGTGCCAGCACACAGGAGAGGGGGCCGTACGAG.

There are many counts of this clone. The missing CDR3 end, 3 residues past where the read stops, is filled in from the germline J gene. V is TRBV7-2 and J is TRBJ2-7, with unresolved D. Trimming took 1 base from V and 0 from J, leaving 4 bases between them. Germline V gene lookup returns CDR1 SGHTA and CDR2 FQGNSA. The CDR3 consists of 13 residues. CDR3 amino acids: CASSLGASYEQYF. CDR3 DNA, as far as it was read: TGTGCCAGCAGCTTAGGGGCCTCCTACGAG.

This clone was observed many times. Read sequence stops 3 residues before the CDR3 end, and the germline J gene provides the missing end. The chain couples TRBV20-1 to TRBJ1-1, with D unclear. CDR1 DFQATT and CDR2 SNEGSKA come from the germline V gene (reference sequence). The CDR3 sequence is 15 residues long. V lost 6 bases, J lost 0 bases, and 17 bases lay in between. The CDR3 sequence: CSAHGGPGLNTEAFF. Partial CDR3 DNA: TGCAGTGCCCACGGAGGCCCAGGTTTGAACACTGAA.

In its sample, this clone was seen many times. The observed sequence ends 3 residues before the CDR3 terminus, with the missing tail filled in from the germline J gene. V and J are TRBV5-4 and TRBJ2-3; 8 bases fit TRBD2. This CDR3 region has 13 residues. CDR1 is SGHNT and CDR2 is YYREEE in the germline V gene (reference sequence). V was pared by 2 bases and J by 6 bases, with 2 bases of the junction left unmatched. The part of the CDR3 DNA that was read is TGTGCCAGCAGCTTAGCGGGAGCGGATACG. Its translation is CASSLAGADT. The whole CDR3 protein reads CASSLAGADTQYF. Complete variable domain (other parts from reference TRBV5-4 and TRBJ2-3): ETGVTQSPTHLIKTRGQQVTLRCSSQSGHNTVSWYQQALGQGPQFIFQYYREEENGRGNFPPRFSGLQFPNYSSELNVNALELDDSALYLCASSLAGADTQYFGPGTRLTVL.

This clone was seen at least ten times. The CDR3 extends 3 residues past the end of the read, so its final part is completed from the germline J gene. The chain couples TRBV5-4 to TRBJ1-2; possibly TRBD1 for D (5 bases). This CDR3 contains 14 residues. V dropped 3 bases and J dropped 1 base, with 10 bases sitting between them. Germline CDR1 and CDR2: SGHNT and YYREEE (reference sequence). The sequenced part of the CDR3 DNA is TGTGCCAGCAGCTCAAAAGGGGATAACTATGGC. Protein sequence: CASSSKGDNYG. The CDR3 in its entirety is CASSSKGDNYGYTF.